This TCR beta chain was recorded in a study of cytomegalovirus exposure and HLA in healthy donors. General study results and limits: According to the study, roughly 160 TCR beta chains were cytomegalovirus-associated. Later analysis associated a missense DCLRE1C variant with TCR beta V- and J-gene trimming.

There are a few counts of this clone. What it binds is unknown. The study ran its PCR with 60 Vbeta and 13 Jbeta primers. Sequencing was performed with immunoSEQ multiplex PCR; in TCRdb, only in-frame clones are kept and a portion is missing. The data show 100,000 to 150,000 clones, with 60% to 75% seen just once and 5.8% held by the top ten. Unrecorded immune exposures were likely, despite nominal health at sampling. Germline CDR1 SGHVS, CDR2 FQNEAQ. V gave up 4 bases and J gave up 5 bases; unmatched junction bases: 10. This CDR3 is 17 amino acids long. The chain joins TRBV7-8 to TRBJ2-1, with TRBD2 matching 11 bases. This receptor was taken from a woman in her fifties or sixties in good health and CMV-seropositive. Sequencing was done on a sample of PBMCs. CDR3 nucleotide sequence: TGTGCCAGCAGCTCATTAGCGGGGGGGCGTTCCAACAATGAGCAGTTCTTC. Translation: CASSSLAGGRSNNEQFF.